The 30 T cell receptor beta chains below all came from one sample that was sequenced in a study of blood T cell repertoires in COVID-19 (dated by TCRdb to the early 2020s). Libraries were made using the immunoSEQ multiplex PCR assay. As stored in TCRdb, this immuneACCESS dataset retains in-frame rearrangements with V and J assigned. A fraction of the clones does not appear; measured against another copy, unresolved V genes explain less than half of the discrepancy, and the remainder lacks a known reason. The sample table records about 250,000 clones; approximately 85% of these occur just once. The ten largest make up roughly 5% of the sample. Sequenced sample: peripheral blood. The source of these receptors is a man in his fifties with active or convalescent COVID-19.

The chain joins TRBV5-4 to TRBJ2-5; 7 bases fit TRBD2. Germline V gives CDR1 SGHNT, CDR2 YYREEE (reference sequence). The CDR3 is made up of 16 amino acids. Germline trimming cut 5 bases from V and 5 bases from J; bases unmatched to any gene: 15. The CDR3 coding sequence is TGTGCCAGCAGTCACTCGGGAGGTTTAAATGGGGAGACCCAGTACTTC. Its translation is CASSHSGGLNGETQYF. Full variable domain (outside the CDR3, taken from reference TRBV5-4 and TRBJ2-5): ETGVTQSPTHLIKTRGQQVTLRCSSQSGHNTVSWYQQALGQGPQFIFQYYREEENGRGNFPPRFSGLQFPNYSSELNVNALELDDSALYLCASSHSGGLNGETQYFGPGTRLLVL.

This clone was seen once. The gene calls are TRBV19 and TRBJ2-2, with TRBD1 identical over 7 bases. V lost 6 bases, J lost 5 bases, and 6 bases stayed unmatched. CDR1 is LNHDA, CDR2 SQIVND, per germline (reference sequence). The CDR3 extends over 14 amino acids. CDR3 DNA sequence: TGTGCCAGTAGACAGGGGATCGGAACCGGGGAGCTGTTTTTT. Its protein product is CASRQGIGTGELFF. The variable domain in full, with the rest retrieved from reference TRBV19 and TRBJ2-2, is DGGITQSPKYLFRKEGQNVTLSCEQNLNHDAMYWYRQDPGQGLRLIYYSQIVNDFQKGDIAEGYSVSREKKESFPLTVTSAQKNPTAFYLCASRQGIGTGELFFGEGSRLTVL.

The sample holds a few counts of this clone. The rearrangement links TRBV18 to TRBJ2-1, with 13 bases aligning to TRBD2. Germline V gene lookup returns CDR1 KGHSH and CDR2 LQKENI. There are 16 residues in the CDR3. Trimming removed 2 bases from V and 6 bases from J; junction bases left unmatched: 4. CDR3 DNA sequence: TGTGCCAGCTCACCATTACTAGCGGGAGGGCGCAATGAGCAGTTCTTC. Translating gives CASSPLLAGGRNEQFF.

This clone came up a few times. This chain connects TRBV4-1 to TRBJ2-7; 8 positions match TRBD2. Germline V lookup: CDR1 MGHRA, CDR2 YSYEKL. This CDR3 is built from 16 residues. Trimming cost V 3 bases and J 0 bases; bases outside gene matches: 7. For the CDR3, the DNA is TGCGCCAGCAGCCACCCCGGGAGGGACTCCTCCTACGAGCAGTACTTC. This sequence encodes CASSHPGRDSSYEQYF.

J is TRBJ2-2 and V is TRBV19; D gene ambiguous. The CDR3 totals 14 residues. Germline V CDR1 and CDR2: LNHDA, SQIVND (reference sequence). V dropped 3 bases and J dropped 7 bases, with 12 bases sitting between them. The CDR3 bases are TGTGCCAGTAGTATGTATGAGGATTACGGGGAGCTGTTTTTT. Its protein is CASSMYEDYGELFF.

The rearrangement joins TRBV5-4 to TRBJ2-3, with D possibly TRBD1 on 5 matching bases. The CDR3 length is 14 residues. Trimming pared 5 bases from V and 6 bases from J, leaving 16 bases between. Germline V lookup: CDR1 SGHNT, CDR2 YYREEE (reference sequence). The CDR3, as DNA: TGTGCCAGCAGTCGGCAGGGAATGTTGGATACGCAGTATTTT. Protein sequence: CASSRQGMLDTQYF.

The chain links TRBV11-3 to TRBJ2-7; weak D call: TRBD2 (6 bases). The CDR3 is made up of 13 amino acids. V shed 5 bases and J shed 4 bases, with 12 bases lying between them. Germline CDR1 and CDR2: SGHNT and YENEEA. Here the CDR3 reads CASSPNAGYEQYF. In nucleotides, the CDR3 is TGTGCCAGCAGCCCTAACGCGGGGTACGAGCAGTACTTC.

CDR3 protein: CATRGTGPYEQYF. CDR3 DNA: TGTGCCACCCGCGGGACAGGACCTTACGAGCAGTACTTC. V is TRBV15 and J is TRBJ2-7; 8 nucleotides match TRBD1. The CDR3 is 13 residues long. CDR1 LNHNV and CDR2 YYDKDF come from the germline V gene (reference sequence). Germline trimming cut 8 bases from V and 4 bases from J; bases unmatched to any gene: 7.

The chain combines TRBV11-2 with TRBJ1-1; D call uncertain. Germline CDR1 reads SGHAT; CDR2 reads FQNNGV. Trimming took off 1 base at V and 1 base at J, with 10 bases between the two ends. This CDR3 contains 15 residues. As DNA, the CDR3 is TGTGCCAGCAGCTTAGGATTCCAGAAGAACACTGAAGCTTTCTTT. Its translation is CASSLGFQKNTEAFF.

The V gene is TRBV2, the J gene TRBJ1-6; 7 bases match TRBD1. Germline V gene data show CDR1 as SNHLY and CDR2 as FYNNEI. The V and J ends lost 5 bases and 7 bases, in that order; junction bases with no gene match: 8. This CDR3 comprises 15 residues. The CDR3 protein is CASSSQTGQNSPLHF. The CDR3 region has the DNA TGTGCCAGCAGTAGTCAGACAGGGCAGAATTCACCCCTCCACTTT.

V gene TRBV27 combines with J gene TRBJ1-5; D remains ambiguous. V gave up 8 bases and J gave up 1 base, with 12 bases separating them. The CDR3 runs 14 residues. Germline CDR1 is MNHEY and CDR2 is SMNVEV (reference sequence). The CDR3 region is CASRTGGSNQPQHF. The CDR3 region has the DNA TGTGCCAGCCGCACGGGTGGAAGCAATCAGCCCCAGCATTTT.

The V gene is TRBV4-3, the J gene TRBJ2-7; 10 nucleotides agree with TRBD1. With V trimmed by 0 bases and J by 7 bases, 6 bases remained unmatched. The length of the CDR3 is 15 residues. CDR1 LGHNA and CDR2 YSLEER come from the germline V gene. The CDR3 reads CASSQELGQGMEQYF. The CDR3 coding sequence is TGCGCCAGCAGCCAAGAGTTGGGACAGGGGATGGAGCAGTACTTC.

V gene TRBV5-1 combines with J gene TRBJ2-1; 10 nucleotides match TRBD1. The V segment lost 3 bases and the J segment 1 base; nucleotides outside the gene matches: 1. The CDR3 is made up of 15 amino acids. Germline assignment: CDR1 SGHRS and CDR2 YFSETQ. The CDR3 coding sequence is TGCGCCAGCAGCTGGGGACAGGGGTCCTACAATGAGCAGTTCTTC. It specifies CASSWGQGSYNEQFF.

The rearrangement links TRBV29-1 to TRBJ2-1, with 7 nucleotides matching TRBD1. CDR1 is SQVTM and CDR2 is ANQGSEA in the germline V gene. J gave up 4 bases and V 4 bases, and 4 bases lay outside the gene matches. The CDR3 consists of 13 residues. CDR3 DNA sequence: TGCAGCGTTGGGAAGACAGGGTACAATGAGCAGTTCTTC. Protein: CSVGKTGYNEQFF.

V usage is TRBV30 and J usage is TRBJ2-3; 9 nucleotides match TRBD1. J was trimmed by 3 bases and V by 4 bases; bases with no gene match: 8. Germline V gene data show CDR1 as GTSNPN and CDR2 as SVGIG (reference sequence). The CDR3 has 15 residues. This CDR3 is CAWTLGTGRTDTQYF. The DNA for the CDR3 is TGTGCCTGGACTCTAGGGACAGGGAGGACAGATACGCAGTATTTT.

CDR3 in amino acids: CASSLELTQSAYNEQFF. The CDR3 DNA sequence: TGTGCCAGCAGCTTAGAACTAACCCAGTCAGCCTACAATGAGCAGTTCTTC. The rearrangement uses TRBV7-8 and TRBJ2-1; D unresolved. Germline CDR1 and CDR2: SGHVS and FQNEAQ. The V gene lost 1 base and the J gene lost 2 bases, with 15 bases spanning the gap. The CDR3 spans 17 residues.

Of note for this clone: Other nucleotide sequences from this sample produce the same CDR3. This rearrangement joins TRBV5-1 to TRBJ2-7; 11 bases are a match to TRBD2. Germline CDR1 reads SGHRS; CDR2 reads YFSETQ. Trimming cost V 5 bases and J 1 base; bases outside gene matches: 2. CDR3 length: 14 residues. In DNA form, the CDR3 reads TGCGCCAGCAGTAGGACTAGCGGGTCCTACGAGCAGTACTTC. As protein: CASSRTSGSYEQYF. The full variable domain, rest sourced from reference TRBV5-1 and TRBJ2-7, is KAGVTQTPRYLIKTRGQQVTLSCSPISGHRSVSWYQQTPGQGLQFLFEYFSETQRNKGNFPGRFSGRQFSNSRSEMNVSTLELGDSALYLCASSRTSGSYEQYFGPGTRLTVT.

V gene TRBV18 combines with J gene TRBJ1-5; D gene unclear. Germline V gene sequence: CDR1 KGHSH, CDR2 LQKENI. The CDR3 is made up of 13 amino acids. The V end lost 6 bases, the J end lost 4 bases, and 10 bases lay between the germline ends. The CDR3 region is CASSPGVNQPQHF. The CDR3 DNA sequence: TGTGCCAGCTCCCCAGGAGTGAATCAGCCCCAGCATTTT.

This sequence joins TRBV7-8 and TRBJ1-4; D is perhaps TRBD1 (5 bases). The CDR3 has 16 amino acids. Trimming cost V 5 bases and J 5 bases, with 18 bases left between them. The germline CDR1 and CDR2 sequences are SGHVS and FQNEAQ. For the CDR3, the DNA is TGTGCCAGCAGCAAATCCGCGGGGACGCCGAATGAAAAACTGTTTTTT. Its protein product is CASSKSAGTPNEKLFF.

The count of this clone is one. J is TRBJ2-4 and V is TRBV19; 7 bases are a match to TRBD2. With V trimmed by 6 bases and J by 3 bases, 5 bases remained unmatched. Germline lookup yields CDR1 LNHDA and CDR2 SQIVND (reference sequence). The CDR3 sequence is 14 residues long. CDR3 region: CASRQPGGKNIQYF. The CDR3 DNA sequence: TGTGCCAGTAGACAACCGGGGGGCAAAAACATTCAGTACTTC.

The rearrangement joins TRBV5-1 to TRBJ2-7; 12 bases fit TRBD2. CDR3 length: 19 amino acids. Germline values: CDR1 SGHRS, CDR2 YFSETQ. J lost 0 bases, V lost 0 bases, and 10 bases had no gene match. CDR3 in DNA: TGCGCCAGCAGCTTGGGAATCTTACTAGCGGGAGGAAGCTCCTACGAGCAGTACTTC. Its translation is CASSLGILLAGGSSYEQYF.

The V call is TRBV7-3, the J call TRBJ1-3; weak D call: TRBD1 (6 bases). The V gene lost 4 bases and the J gene lost 2 bases, with 15 bases spanning the gap. The CDR3 covers 16 residues. Per germline, CDR1 SGHTA and CDR2 FQGTGA. CDR3 nucleotides: TGTGCCAGCAGCTCGTACAGGGAGGGGGCTGGAAACACCATATATTTT. Its translation: CASSSYREGAGNTIYF. The full variable domain, its missing parts supplied by reference TRBV7-3 and TRBJ1-3, is GAGVSQTPSNKVTEKGKYVELRCDPISGHTALYWYRQSLGQGPEFLIYFQGTGAADDSGLPNDRFFAVRPEGSVSTLKIQRTERGDSAVYLCASSSYREGAGNTIYFGEGSWLTVV.

The chain is built from TRBV2 and TRBJ2-4, with 14 bases matching TRBD2. CDR3 length: 15 amino acids. Germline trimming cut 7 bases from V and 8 bases from J; bases unmatched to any gene: 7. Germline lookup yields CDR1 SNHLY and CDR2 FYNNEI. CDR3 sequence: CASKGTSGSGDIQYF. The CDR3, as DNA: TGTGCCAGCAAGGGGACTAGCGGGAGCGGGGACATTCAGTACTTC.

The chain combines TRBV27 with TRBJ2-4; D remains unclear. The CDR3 totals 16 residues. Trimming shortened V by 5 bases and J by 9 bases, and 23 bases separated the two germline ends. Germline V gives CDR1 MNHEY, CDR2 SMNVEV (reference sequence). The CDR3: CASSPNFGPRYGIQYF. CDR3 nucleotides: TGTGCCAGCAGTCCCAATTTCGGCCCCAGGTACGGCATTCAGTACTTC.

In this sample, this clone turned up a few times. This rearrangement joins TRBV18 to TRBJ2-3; D is undetermined. The CDR3 runs 12 residues. Germline lookup yields CDR1 KGHSH and CDR2 LQKENI. Trimming took off 2 bases at V and 5 bases at J, with 5 bases between the two ends. DNA for the CDR3: TGTGCCAGCTCACCAAACGGAGATACGCAGTATTTT. This gives the protein CASSPNGDTQYF.

The chain employs TRBV27 and TRBJ2-7, with a possible D match to TRBD1 (6 bases). Trimming pared 6 bases from V and 6 bases from J, leaving 21 bases between. The CDR3 runs to 15 residues. Germline assignment: CDR1 MNHEY and CDR2 SMNVEV (reference sequence). CDR3 sequence: CASRLQGEPAREQYF. DNA of the CDR3: TGTGCCAGCAGACTACAGGGAGAGCCGGCGCGCGAGCAGTACTTC.

This sequence joins TRBV9 and TRBJ2-1; 7 positions agree with TRBD1. CDR1 SGDLS and CDR2 YYNGEE come from the germline V gene. V was pared by 1 base and J by 6 bases, with 7 bases of the junction left unmatched. The CDR3 has 15 amino acids. The CDR3 DNA sequence: TGTGCCAGCAGCGTAAAACAGGGGACGGGCAATGAGCAGTTCTTC. It is translated as CASSVKQGTGNEQFF.

The chain is built from TRBV6-5 and TRBJ2-4; D not certain. This CDR3 is built from 14 residues. Germline CDR1 and CDR2: MNHEY and SVGAGI. The V end lost 5 bases, the J end lost 1 base, and 9 bases lay between the germline ends. The DNA of the CDR3 is TGTGCCAGCAGTCCCCCAGGCGCCAAAAACATTCAGTACTTC. It is translated as CASSPPGAKNIQYF.

This clone was recorded once. The chain combines TRBV9 with TRBJ1-5, with TRBD1 matching over 7 bases. CDR3 length: 15 amino acids. Germline loops: CDR1 SGDLS, CDR2 YYNGEE. Trimming at V came to 4 bases and at J to 0 bases, leaving 4 bases not matched to a gene. In nucleotides, the CDR3 is TGTGCCAGCAGCTCGACAGGGAATAGCAATCAGCCCCAGCATTTT. Protein product: CASSSTGNSNQPQHF.

The chain is built from TRBV5-4 and TRBJ1-2, with D tentatively TRBD1 (6 bases). Germline CDR1 SGHNT, CDR2 YYREEE (reference sequence). The ends were cut back, 3 bases at V and 8 bases at J, with 17 bases in the middle. This CDR3 has 14 amino acids. This CDR3 is CASSSRTGTQGYTF. The CDR3 nucleotides read TGTGCCAGCAGCTCCCGCACAGGGACCCAGGGCTACACCTTC.